The 12 T cell receptor beta chains below were found in one sample sequenced in a study of T-cell reconstitution after alpha-beta-depleted transplantation in children. A library of TCRbeta sequences, prepared with unique molecular identifiers, was generated. MiXCR, applied by TCRdb to the PCR reads, yields one record per CDR3 protein. Of 95,000 to 150,000 distinct CDR3 sequences listed, under 30% are singletons. Source: PBMCs, mostly from graft donor cells, taken 180 days after TCRalphabeta/CD19-depleted stem cell transplant. The receptor set was obtained from a male patient between 2 and 15 years old who had a stem cell transplant for chronic granulomatous disease, so the T cells may come from the graft donor.

There are many counts of this clonotype. The rearrangement joins TRBV7-8 to TRBJ2-1; unclear D gene. Germline loops: CDR1 SGHVS, CDR2 FQNEAQ. CDR3 size: 15 residues. Trimming removed 5 bases from V and 6 bases from J, with 17 bases in between. As DNA, the CDR3 is TGTGCCAGCAGCATTCCCCTGGTTTCGGCCAATGAGCAGTTCTTC. This translates into CASSIPLVSANEQFF.

CDR3 coding DNA: TGCAGAACGATCAGGGGGAACACTGAAGCTTTCTTT. Protein: CRTIRGNTEAFF. The J gene is TRBJ1-1, the V gene TRBV20-1; D possibly corresponds to TRBD1 (6 bases). In germline, CDR1 is DFQATT, CDR2 SNEGSKA (reference sequence). This CDR3 contains 12 residues.

The chain has TRBV20-1 and TRBJ2-3, with 8 nucleotides matching TRBD1. Germline V gene data show CDR1 as DFQATT and CDR2 as SNEGSKA (reference sequence). Losses at the gene ends were 6 bases for V and 5 bases for J; bases not matched to a gene: 10. This CDR3 region has 14 residues. CDR3 residues: CSANLRTGKDTQYF. The CDR3 coding sequence is TGCAGTGCCAACCTCCGGACAGGGAAAGATACGCAGTATTTT.

At least ten counts were recorded for this clonotype. CDR3 loop: CSARDLTGGITNSPLHF. The CDR3 DNA reads TGCAGTGCTAGAGATCTCACAGGGGGCATTACTAATTCACCCCTCCACTTT. The rearrangement uses TRBV20-1 and TRBJ1-6; 9 nucleotides line up with TRBD1. The germline V gene encodes CDR1 DFQATT and CDR2 SNEGSKA (reference sequence). This CDR3 has 17 amino acids. Germline trimming cut 0 bases from V and 6 bases from J; bases unmatched to any gene: 9.

Written as DNA, the CDR3 is TGTGCCAGCAGTTTAGGACCGGGACAGCGCACAGATACGCAGTATTTT. This translates into CASSLGPGQRTDTQYF. The rearrangement links TRBV12-3 or TRBV12-4 to TRBJ2-3, with 7 bases identical to TRBD1. This CDR3 is built from 16 residues. Trimming at V came to 1 base and at J to 1 base, leaving 5 bases not matched to a gene.

This clonotype was found many times. The chain is built from TRBV15 and TRBJ2-3; maybe TRBD2 (5 bases). Between the trimmed V and J ends, which lost 0 bases and 0 bases, there was a span of 16 bases. Per the germline V gene, CDR1 is LNHNV and CDR2 is YYDKDF (reference sequence). This CDR3 comprises 18 residues. The CDR3 sequence: CATSRDFTSRWSTDTQYF. In nucleotides, the CDR3 is TGTGCCACCAGCAGAGATTTCACTAGTCGGTGGAGCACAGATACGCAGTATTTT.

There are a few counts of this clonotype. The chain carries TRBV12-3 or TRBV12-4 and TRBJ2-1; TRBD1 is a possible D gene (5 bases). CDR3 length: 13 residues. The V end was cut by 3 bases, the J end by 3 bases, with 6 bases between. The CDR3 DNA sequence: TGTGCCAGCAGTTTCGACAGCTACAATGAGCAGTTCTTC. It translates to CASSFDSYNEQFF.

The table lists this clonotype with many counts. The chain couples TRBV5-1 to TRBJ1-2, with 7 bases matching TRBD1. The CDR3 runs 15 residues. Looked up from germline, CDR1 is SGHRS and CDR2 is YFSETQ. The junction had 9 bases not matched to a gene; V was cut back by 3 bases and J by 4 bases. CDR3 DNA: TGCGCCAGCAGCTACACGGGACAGTCTATCTATGGCTACACCTTC. Translating it yields CASSYTGQSIYGYTF.

In this sample, this clonotype turned up a few times. The chain couples TRBV12-3 or TRBV12-4 to TRBJ2-2; 7 bases map to TRBD1. The length of the CDR3 is 15 residues. The junction had 6 bases not matched to a gene; V was cut back by 3 bases and J by 5 bases. CDR3 DNA: TGTGCCAGCAGTTTTTTTTCAGGGGGAACCGGGGAGCTGTTTTTT. Translating it yields CASSFFSGGTGELFF.

This clonotype was counted between two and nine times. J is TRBJ2-5 and V is TRBV7-6, with 9 bases lining up with TRBD2. Trimming at V came to 6 bases and at J to 2 bases, leaving 1 base not matched to a gene. Per germline, CDR1 SGHVS and CDR2 FNYEAQ. The CDR3 length is 13 residues. DNA for the CDR3: TGTGCCAGCAGGCTAGCGGGGCAAGAGACCCAGTACTTC. Translation: CASRLAGQETQYF.

This rearrangement joins TRBV5-5 to TRBJ2-2; D is ambiguous. The CDR3 loop spans 15 amino acids. V was pared by 1 base and J by 0 bases, with 7 bases between. Germline V lookup: CDR1 SGHKS, CDR2 YYEKEE (reference sequence). This CDR3 reads CASSLMGTNTGELFF. The CDR3 nucleotides are TGTGCCAGCAGCTTGATGGGAACGAACACCGGGGAGCTGTTTTTT.

This clonotype has ten or more counts. The rearrangement uses TRBV20-1 and TRBJ2-3; the match to TRBD2 covers 7 bases. The CDR3 is 16 residues long. Germline loops: CDR1 DFQATT, CDR2 SNEGSKA (reference sequence). V shed 0 bases, J shed 0 bases, and the junction held 6 bases outside the gene matches. CDR3 DNA: TGCAGTGCTAGAGATATGGGGGGGGGAAGCACAGATACGCAGTATTTT. This encodes CSARDMGGGSTDTQYF.